These 4 T cell receptor beta chains were all obtained from the same sample, sequenced in a study of blood T cell repertoires in COVID-19. Generated by immunoSEQ multiplex PCR, the TCRdb table keeps only in-frame clones and is missing some. The data contain some 490,000 clones, 75% to 90% of them singletons. The source material was peripheral blood. These TCRs come from a human donor in a cohort sampled during active COVID-19.

The chain is built from TRBV29-1 and TRBJ2-2, with a tentative D call TRBD2 (7 bases). This CDR3 is 13 amino acids long. V lost 8 bases to trimming and J lost 1 base, with 11 bases between them. Germline values: CDR1 SQVTM, CDR2 ANQGSEA. Here the CDR3 DNA reads TGCAGCTCGCGGGGGCTGAACACCGGGGAGCTGTTTTTT. Encoded protein: CSSRGLNTGELFF.

V is TRBV6-5 and J is TRBJ1-1; D is possibly TRBD1 (6 bases). The CDR3 runs 14 residues. The V gene's germline CDR1 is MNHEY and CDR2 SVGAGI. V lost 5 bases and J lost 5, with 15 bases in between. In DNA form, the CDR3 reads TGTGCCAGCAGTCGCCGACAGGCAGGAACTGAAGCTTTCTTT. Translation: CASSRRQAGTEAFF.

V gene TRBV7-3 combines with J gene TRBJ2-7, with TRBD1 matching over 9 bases. V lost 5 bases, J lost 6 bases, and 8 bases stayed unmatched. This CDR3 region has 14 residues. Germline V gene sequence: CDR1 SGHTA, CDR2 FQGTGA. The CDR3 reads CASSPDRGYGEQYF. CDR3 in DNA: TGTGCCAGCAGCCCCGACAGGGGGTATGGCGAGCAGTACTTC.

The chain joins TRBV5-1 to TRBJ2-1; 11 nucleotides align to TRBD2. The V segment lost 4 bases and the J segment 10 bases; nucleotides outside the gene matches: 10. CDR3 length: 15 residues. Germline-derived CDR1 and CDR2 are SGHRS and YFSETQ. In DNA, the CDR3 is TGCGCCAGCAGCGTCGGGACTAGCGGACCTGAGGAGCAGTTCTTC. It specifies CASSVGTSGPEEQFF.